The 27 T cell receptor beta chains in this list originate from one sample, sequenced in a study of technical replicates of blood from a handful of donors. Clones were read by immunoSEQ multiplex PCR, and TCRdb kept only the in-frame ones, dropping some. Among 85,000 to 100,000 clones listed, about 95% were seen once. Material: T cells isolated from PBMCs. The receptor set was obtained from a human donor in good health.

The V and J genes are TRBV28 and TRBJ2-1, with 9 positions matching TRBD2. V lost 2 bases, J lost 7 bases, and 3 bases stayed unmatched. The CDR3 spans 14 residues. Per the germline V gene, CDR1 is MDHEN and CDR2 is SYDVKM. The CDR3, as DNA: TGTGCCAGCAGTTTACCAACTAGCGGGAATGAGCAGTTCTTC. Translation: CASSLPTSGNEQFF.

The gene calls are TRBV27 and TRBJ2-7; the match to TRBD2 covers 11 bases. The CDR3 has 17 amino acids. The germline V gene has CDR1 MNHEY and CDR2 SMNVEV (reference sequence). V was clipped by 3 bases and J by 6 bases; unmatched bases: 13. Written as DNA, the CDR3 is TGTGCCAGCAGTTTGCGATACGGTAGGACTAGCGGGTCCGAGCAGTACTTC. As protein: CASSLRYGRTSGSEQYF.

This clone was seen just once. The rearrangement joins TRBV13 to TRBJ1-1; 7 positions agree with TRBD1. CDR3 length: 12 residues. J gave up 8 bases and V 5 bases, and 5 bases lay outside the gene matches. Germline-derived CDR1 and CDR2 are PRHDT and FYEKMQ (reference sequence). As DNA, the CDR3 is TGTGCCAGCAGCAGAACAGGGGAGGAAGCTTTCTTT. It translates to CASSRTGEEAFF.

CDR3 residues: CASSVYRERNTEAFF. In DNA, the CDR3 is TGTGCCAGCAGCGTATACAGGGAAAGGAACACTGAAGCTTTCTTT. The genes are TRBV9 and TRBJ1-1; possibly TRBD1 for D (6 bases). Germline V lookup: CDR1 SGDLS, CDR2 YYNGEE. This CDR3 is built from 15 residues. V lost 1 base and J lost 1, with 11 bases in between.

Concerning this clone: Other nucleotide sequences from this sample produce the same CDR3. The chain joins TRBV5-1 to TRBJ2-1; 7 positions match TRBD2. V shed 0 bases and J 0 bases; nucleotides not matched to a gene: 0. The CDR3 is 15 residues long. CDR1 SGHRS and CDR2 YFSETQ come from the germline V gene. The CDR3 region has the DNA TGCGCCAGCAGCTTGGGGGGGGGCTCCTACAATGAGCAGTTCTTC. Encoded protein: CASSLGGGSYNEQFF.

This chain uses TRBV6-1 with TRBJ2-3, with D perhaps TRBD2 (6 bases). Germline values: CDR1 MNHNS, CDR2 SASEGT. The CDR3 is made up of 14 amino acids. The germline V and J ends were trimmed by 7 bases and 4 bases, with 15 bases remaining between them. The CDR3 is CASKSGETADTQYF. The CDR3 DNA follows: TGTGCCAGCAAATCGGGAGAAACAGCAGATACGCAGTATTTT.

The J gene is TRBJ2-1, the V gene TRBV7-2; a possible D gene is TRBD1 (5 bases). CDR3 length: 17 amino acids. Trimming left V 4 bases short and J 6 bases short, with 22 bases between. The V gene's germline CDR1 is SGHTA and CDR2 FQGNSA. The chain's CDR3 is CASSSPQDQSWSNEQFF. CDR3 DNA sequence: TGTGCCAGCAGCTCCCCACAGGACCAGTCTTGGTCCAATGAGCAGTTCTTC.

V is TRBV12-5 and J is TRBJ2-4; D might be TRBD1 (5 bases). Germline V gene data show CDR1 as LGHNT and CDR2 as FRNRAP. Trimming removed 0 bases from V and 7 bases from J, with 10 bases in between. This CDR3 has 14 amino acids. CDR3 region: CASGLVDSQNIQYF. The CDR3 DNA sequence: TGTGCTAGTGGTTTGGTAGACAGTCAGAACATTCAGTACTTC.

Here the CDR3 DNA reads TGTGCCAGCAGTCCGACAGGGGGTTATAATTCACCCCTCCACTTT. It is translated as CASSPTGGYNSPLHF. The genes are TRBV27 and TRBJ1-6; 9 positions match TRBD1. This CDR3 comprises 15 residues. The V and J ends lost 5 bases and 4 bases, in that order; junction bases with no gene match: 3. CDR1 and CDR2 from the germline V gene are MNHEY and SMNVEV (reference sequence).

The chain uses TRBV10-1 and TRBJ1-2; the D is unclear. The CDR3 contains 14 residues. The germline gives CDR1 WNHNN, CDR2 SYGVQD (reference sequence). V lost 4 bases and J 4 bases, leaving 13 bases between the germline ends. The CDR3 nucleotides read TGCGCCAGCAGTGCGGCTGACCGGGGCTATGGCTACACCTTC. Protein sequence: CASSAADRGYGYTF.

The gene calls are TRBV2 and TRBJ1-2, with D unresolved. Germline V gene data show CDR1 as SNHLY and CDR2 as FYNNEI. The length of the CDR3 is 14 residues. V was trimmed by 1 base and J by 2 bases, leaving 8 bases between them. The CDR3 nucleotides read TGTGCCAGCAGTGAAGGAGGAGAAAACTATGGCTACACCTTC. Translating gives CASSEGGENYGYTF.

The rearrangement uses TRBV30 and TRBJ2-7; 10 bases are a match to TRBD2. Trimming took 3 bases from V and 7 from J; bases not matched to a gene: 18. The CDR3 sequence is 17 residues long. Germline loops: CDR1 GTSNPN, CDR2 SVGIG (reference sequence). The CDR3 DNA sequence: TGTGCCTGGAGCTTAGGGAACATAGCGGGGGGCTTCGAGGAGCAGTACTTC. Translated, it gives CAWSLGNIAGGFEEQYF.

V usage is TRBV29-1 and J usage is TRBJ2-6; perhaps TRBD2 as D (6 bases). The CDR3 contains 15 residues. V lost 4 bases to trimming and J lost 1 base, with 11 bases between them. CDR1 and CDR2 (germline): SQVTM, ANQGSEA. CDR3 sequence: CSVVGTDSGANVLTF. Here the CDR3 DNA reads TGCAGCGTTGTAGGGACTGATTCTGGGGCCAACGTCCTGACTTTC. The full variable domain, rest sourced from reference TRBV29-1 and TRBJ2-6, is SAVISQKPSRDICQRGTSLTIQCQVDSQVTMMFWYRQQPGQSLTLIATANQGSEATYESGFVIDKFPISRPNLTFSTLTVSNMSPEDSSIYLCSVVGTDSGANVLTFGAGSRLTVL.

The chain employs TRBV28 and TRBJ2-1; 9 nucleotides line up with TRBD1. J gave up 3 bases and V 3 bases, and 3 bases lay outside the gene matches. The CDR3 length is 15 residues. The V gene's germline CDR1 is MDHEN and CDR2 SYDVKM. The CDR3 bases are TGTGCCAGCAGTTTGTACAGGGGGCTCTACAATGAGCAGTTCTTC. Translation gives CASSLYRGLYNEQFF.

The chain is built from TRBV13 and TRBJ1-1, with TRBD1 matching 11 bases. This CDR3 spans 16 amino acids. Germline CDR1 and CDR2: PRHDT and FYEKMQ (reference sequence). The junction had 7 bases not matched to a gene; V was cut back by 1 base and J by 6 bases. The CDR3 loop is CASSLVPGDRGSEAFF. DNA of the CDR3: TGTGCCAGCAGCTTAGTGCCTGGGGACAGGGGGTCTGAAGCTTTCTTT.

The V and J genes are TRBV5-6 and TRBJ1-2; unclear D gene. V lost 5 bases and J 8 bases, leaving 25 bases between the germline ends. This CDR3 spans 16 amino acids. Germline V gives CDR1 SGHDT, CDR2 YYEEEE. The CDR3 bases are TGTGCCAGCAGTTCCTACCTCCCTGGCGGTTATTACGGCTACACCTTC. Its translation: CASSSYLPGGYYGYTF.

This sequence joins TRBV6-1 and TRBJ1-4, with TRBD1 identical over 11 bases. The germline V gene encodes CDR1 MNHNS and CDR2 SASEGT. J gave up 8 bases and V 0 bases, and 11 bases lay outside the gene matches. The CDR3 runs to 18 residues. DNA for the CDR3: TGTGCCAGCAGTGAAGCTTACCCGGGACAGGGGGTCGGCGAAAAACTGTTTTTT. This sequence encodes CASSEAYPGQGVGEKLFF.

V gene TRBV2 combines with J gene TRBJ1-1, with D perhaps TRBD1 (6 bases). Trimming removed 0 bases from V and 14 bases from J, with 13 bases in between. Germline V gives CDR1 SNHLY, CDR2 FYNNEI. This CDR3 is 12 amino acids long. The CDR3 region is CASSEAWDTVFF. DNA for the CDR3: TGTGCCAGCAGTGAAGCCTGGGACACTGTCTTCTTT.

The chain recombines TRBV19 with TRBJ2-2, with D possibly matching TRBD1 (6 bases). CDR3 length: 17 residues. The germline V and J ends were trimmed by 7 bases and 2 bases, with 20 bases remaining between them. Germline V CDR1 and CDR2: LNHDA, SQIVND (reference sequence). Here the CDR3 DNA reads TGTGCCAGTAAAGGGCTTCACAGGGACCCTAACACCGGGGAGCTGTTTTTT. Its protein product is CASKGLHRDPNTGELFF.

V is TRBV4-2 and J is TRBJ2-7; 7 nucleotides agree with TRBD2. Per the germline V gene, CDR1 is LGHNA and CDR2 is YNFKEQ. The V segment lost 5 bases and the J segment 3 bases; nucleotides outside the gene matches: 16. The CDR3 sequence is 17 residues long. The CDR3 region has the DNA TGTGCCAGCAGCTTCTCCGAGGAAGCGGGGTACCGCTACGAGCAGTACTTC. This encodes CASSFSEEAGYRYEQYF.

V and J are TRBV6-5 and TRBJ2-5; 7 bases are shared with TRBD1. With 5 bases clipped from V and 4 bases from J, the junction kept 7 bases outside the gene matches. Per the germline V gene, CDR1 is MNHEY and CDR2 is SVGAGI. The CDR3 runs to 14 residues. CDR3 protein: CASSGTAILETQYF. CDR3 in DNA: TGTGCCAGCAGTGGGACAGCTATTTTAGAGACCCAGTACTTC.

The chain joins TRBV2 to TRBJ1-2, with D possibly TRBD1 on 6 matching bases. CDR3 length: 14 amino acids. The V end was cut by 8 bases, the J end by 5 bases, with 18 bases between. CDR1 is SNHLY, CDR2 FYNNEI, per germline. The CDR3 DNA is TGTGCCAGCTCCTCGACAGGCATGTGGTATGGCTACACCTTC. Its protein is CASSSTGMWYGYTF.

The rearrangement links TRBV14 to TRBJ1-6, with D unresolved. Deletions cut 2 bases from V and 0 bases from J, with 8 bases between. The germline CDR1 and CDR2 sequences are SGHDN and FVKESK. This CDR3 comprises 16 residues. In DNA form, the CDR3 reads TGTGCCAGCAGCCAATTTATCCTCTCCTATAATTCACCCCTCCACTTT. This translates into CASSQFILSYNSPLHF.

The chain uses TRBV7-9 and TRBJ2-2; D unresolved. V gave up 3 bases and J gave up 4 bases, with 6 bases separating them. Germline V gene data show CDR1 as SEHNR and CDR2 as FQNEAQ (reference sequence). The CDR3 loop spans 13 amino acids. CDR3 loop: CASSFVRTGELFF. CDR3 nucleotide sequence: TGTGCCAGCAGCTTTGTTCGCACCGGGGAGCTGTTTTTT. Supplemented by reference TRBV7-9 and TRBJ2-2, the full variable domain reads DTGVSQNPRHKITKRGQNVTFRCDPISEHNRLYWYRQTLGQGPEFLTYFQNEAQLEKSRLLSDRFSAERPKGSFSTLEIQRTEQGDSAMYLCASSFVRTGELFFGEGSRLTVL.

V usage is TRBV5-1 and J usage is TRBJ2-1; D is possibly TRBD2 (6 bases). CDR1 and CDR2 (germline): SGHRS, YFSETQ. Trimming removed 4 bases at V and 7 bases at J, with 21 bases between. The CDR3 extends over 16 amino acids. In DNA form, the CDR3 reads TGCGCCAGCAGCCCCTCGGCGGGGCAGGGTATGAATGAGCAGTTCTTC. As protein: CASSPSAGQGMNEQFF.

V usage is TRBV5-8 and J usage is TRBJ2-6; no definite D call. The CDR3 spans 14 residues. From germline, CDR1 is SGHTS and CDR2 YDEGEE. Trimming cost V 4 bases and J 2 bases, with 7 bases left between them. The DNA of the CDR3 is TGTGCCAGCAGCCATTCTACTGGGGCCAACGTCCTGACTTTC. Residues: CASSHSTGANVLTF.

V is TRBV5-6 and J is TRBJ1-5; 8 bases align to TRBD1. This CDR3 contains 16 residues. In germline, CDR1 is SGHDT, CDR2 YYEEEE. J gave up 2 bases and V 4 bases, and 8 bases lay outside the gene matches. DNA of the CDR3: TGTGCCAGCAGCATATGGACGGGACAGGGCAATCAGCCCCAGCATTTT. Translated, it gives CASSIWTGQGNQPQHF.